This TCR beta chain was identified in a study of regulatory T cells in long-lasting Graves disease. This clonotype has a count of ten or more. In building TCR beta libraries, iRepertoire HTBI primers were used together with Arm-PCR of CDR3 regions. TCRdb reprocessed the multiplex PCR reads via MiXCR and lists one record per CDR3 protein. The table lists a few hundred thousand distinct CDR3 sequences, over 12% of them singletons, with over 7% in the top ten. Specified time point: newly diagnosed GD, antithyroid drugs for less than 3 months. Preparation of the TCR library used RNA extracted from PBMCs. Germline CDR1 and CDR2: SGHKS and YYEKEE (reference sequence). After removal of 4 bases from V and 6 bases from J, the junction contained 6 bases not matched to a gene. The CDR3 is made up of 14 amino acids. These data were also reused for a study on T cells in Graves' hyperthyroidism and ophthalmopathy.

The material sequenced was peripheral blood mononuclear cells (PBMCs), taken at new diagnosis, from a patient treated with antithyroid drugs. The J gene is TRBJ1-4, the V gene TRBV5-5, with TRBD1 matching 7 bases. This receptor was taken from a woman aged 40 to 49 with Graves disease. CDR3 in DNA: TGTGCCAGCAGCACGACAGGGTTGGATGAAAAACTGTTTTTT. Its translation is CASSTTGLDEKLFF.